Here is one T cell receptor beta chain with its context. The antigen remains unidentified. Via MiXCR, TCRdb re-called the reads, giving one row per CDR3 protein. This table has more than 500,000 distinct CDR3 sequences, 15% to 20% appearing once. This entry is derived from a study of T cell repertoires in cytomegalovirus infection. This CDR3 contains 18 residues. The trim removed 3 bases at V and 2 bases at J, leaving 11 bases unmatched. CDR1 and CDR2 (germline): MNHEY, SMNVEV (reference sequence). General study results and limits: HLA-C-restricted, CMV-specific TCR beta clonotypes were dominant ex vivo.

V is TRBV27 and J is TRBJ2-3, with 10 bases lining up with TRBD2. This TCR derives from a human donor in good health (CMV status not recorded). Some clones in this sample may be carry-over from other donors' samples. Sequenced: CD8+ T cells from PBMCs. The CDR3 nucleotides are TGTGCCAGCAGTTTCCTAGGACTAGCGGAAAGAAACACAGATACGCAGTATTTT. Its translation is CASSFLGLAERNTDTQYF.